This note documents a single T cell receptor (beta chain) sequence. Antigen specificity is unknown. This sample is part of a study of siplizumab effects on memory and regulatory T cells. Germline assignment: CDR1 GTSNPN and CDR2 SVGIG (reference sequence). The trim removed 3 bases at V and 4 bases at J, leaving 3 bases unmatched. CDR3 length: 14 amino acids. General study findings and limits: The study found naive T cells seemingly more diverse than memory cells and seemingly major alloresponse contributors. Siplizumab significantly brought down the alloreactive sequences that trace back to unstimulated CD4+ memory cells.

Per-sample assaying covered 85,000 to 100,000 TCR templates. The method was immunoSEQ multiplex PCR; TCRdb's version includes in-frame clones alone and lacks a portion of them. The sample holds 90,000 to 140,000 clones, under 95% seen once. The sequencing sample was made of CD4+ T cells sorted from blood. The chain employs TRBV30 and TRBJ1-1, with TRBD1 matching over 12 bases. The clonotype comes from a human donor in good health. CDR3 DNA sequence: TGTGCCTGGAGCGGGACAGGGGGCTTCACTGAAGCTTTCTTT. As protein: CAWSGTGGFTEAFF.